The 20 T cell receptor beta chains below come from one sample, sequenced in a study of blood T cell repertoires in COVID-19. Here immunoSEQ multiplex PCR was the method, and the copy in TCRdb shows in-frame clones only, minus some. The sample yields about 90,000 clones, approximately 90% seen once. Sequencing was performed on peripheral blood. Receptors were obtained from a man aged 50-59 years with acute or convalescent COVID-19.

The chain is built from TRBV19 and TRBJ2-1; TRBD1 agrees at 7 bases. Trimming cost V 4 bases and J 4 bases; bases outside gene matches: 4. Germline CDR1 reads LNHDA; CDR2 reads SQIVND (reference sequence). The CDR3 covers 14 residues. The CDR3 DNA reads as TGTGCCAGTAGTACGGACAGGAGTTACAATGAGCAGTTCTTC. The encoded protein is CASSTDRSYNEQFF.

The chain recombines TRBV27 with TRBJ1-5; D remains ambiguous. CDR1 is MNHEY, CDR2 SMNVEV, per germline (reference sequence). V shed 3 bases and J shed 9 bases, with 15 bases lying between them. This CDR3 has 14 amino acids. The CDR3 region is CASSFRGSLGPQHF. The CDR3 DNA sequence: TGTGCCAGCAGTTTTAGAGGCTCCCTGGGGCCCCAGCATTTT.

CDR3 sequence (DNA): TGTGCCAGCAGGCTCGGACAGGGGGGACTACAGCCCCAGCATTTT. This translates into CASRLGQGGLQPQHF. The chain joins TRBV28 to TRBJ1-5, with 10 bases fitting TRBD1. The germline CDR1 and CDR2 sequences are MDHEN and SYDVKM. The CDR3 is 15 amino acids. After removal of 6 bases from V and 7 bases from J, the junction contained 9 bases not matched to a gene.

This rearrangement joins TRBV9 to TRBJ2-3; no firm D call. Germline V gives CDR1 SGDLS, CDR2 YYNGEE. V shed 2 bases and J shed 2 bases, with 3 bases lying between them. The CDR3 consists of 12 residues. The CDR3 loop is CASSVSTDTQYF. The CDR3 DNA sequence: TGTGCCAGCAGCGTCTCCACAGATACGCAGTATTTT.

The chain carries TRBV7-9 and TRBJ1-3, with D unclear. V was clipped by 1 base and J by 0 bases, with 10 bases between them. Germline V gives CDR1 SEHNR, CDR2 FQNEAQ (reference sequence). The CDR3 has 16 residues. The CDR3 DNA sequence: TGTGCCAGCAGCTTAGGTCTGGACTCCTCTGGAAACACCATATATTTT. Translating it yields CASSLGLDSSGNTIYF.

This clone was seen once. The chain is built from TRBV30 and TRBJ2-7; 16 positions match TRBD2. The germline V gene has CDR1 GTSNPN and CDR2 SVGIG (reference sequence). V trimming: 5 bases; J trimming: 7 bases; junction bases outside the gene matches: 17. The CDR3 has 18 amino acids. CDR3 DNA sequence: TGTGCCTGGCAGTCTTCGGGACTAGCGGGAGGGGGCTACGAAGAGCAGTACTTC. It translates to CAWQSSGLAGGGYEEQYF. The full variable domain, rest sourced from reference TRBV30 and TRBJ2-7, is SQTIHQWPATLVQPVGSPLSLECTVEGTSNPNLYWYRQAAGRGLQLLFYSVGIGQISSEVPQNLSASRPQDRQFILSSKKLLLSDSGFYLCAWQSSGLAGGGYEEQYFGPGTRLTVT.

The CDR3 sequence is CASSDSGLSNQPQHF. The CDR3 DNA follows: TGCGCCAGCAGTGATTCAGGGTTGAGCAATCAGCCCCAGCATTTT. This rearrangement joins TRBV10-2 to TRBJ1-5, with D perhaps matching TRBD1 (5 bases). CDR3 size: 15 residues. V lost 3 bases and J lost 1, with 10 bases in between. The germline CDR1 and CDR2 sequences are WSHSY and SAAADI.

CDR3 protein: CASRQGNSYEQYF. The DNA for the CDR3 is TGTGCCAGTAGACAGGGAAACTCCTACGAGCAGTACTTC. The V and J genes are TRBV19 and TRBJ2-7, with D possibly matching TRBD1 (6 bases). Germline lookup yields CDR1 LNHDA and CDR2 SQIVND (reference sequence). V dropped 6 bases and J dropped 0 bases, with 9 bases sitting between them. The CDR3 contains 13 residues.

This rearrangement joins TRBV9 to TRBJ2-3; tentatively, D is TRBD2 (6 bases). V lost 0 bases, J lost 4 bases, and 18 bases lay in between. The CDR3 extends over 17 amino acids. Germline V lookup: CDR1 SGDLS, CDR2 YYNGEE. Here the CDR3 DNA reads TGTGCCAGCAGCGTAGTTGGGGCGGGGTTGGGCCCAGATACGCAGTATTTT. This codes for CASSVVGAGLGPDTQYF.

The chain employs TRBV7-2 and TRBJ2-7, with D perhaps matching TRBD2 (6 bases). From germline, CDR1 is SGHTA and CDR2 FQGNSA. Trimming took 5 bases from V and 0 from J, leaving 17 bases between them. CDR3 size: 16 residues. The DNA of the CDR3 is TGTGCCAGCAGCGAAACGTTGGGACTCACCTCCTACGAGCAGTACTTC. Encoded protein: CASSETLGLTSYEQYF.

This chain uses TRBV30 with TRBJ1-2, with 9 bases that match TRBD1. The CDR3 runs to 14 residues. Germline V gene lookup returns CDR1 GTSNPN and CDR2 SVGIG (reference sequence). V gave up 4 bases and J gave up 4 bases; unmatched junction bases: 7. In DNA form, the CDR3 reads TGTGCCTGGACCCGGGACAGGGCGGGCTATGGCTACACCTTC. It encodes CAWTRDRAGYGYTF.

J is TRBJ2-1 and V is TRBV24-1, with TRBD2 matching over 8 bases. The CDR3 is 20 amino acids. The J segment lost 4 bases and the V segment lost 1 base, leaving 17 bases of the junction unmatched. The germline gives CDR1 KGHDR, CDR2 SFDVKD. The CDR3, as DNA: TGTGCCACCAGTGATTTTAGGGCGGGTTTGGGCACTAGCGGATACAATGAGCAGTTCTTC. Protein product: CATSDFRAGLGTSGYNEQFF.

The rearrangement uses TRBV5-4 and TRBJ2-7; 9 nucleotides match TRBD2. This CDR3 is built from 15 residues. Germline V lookup: CDR1 SGHNT, CDR2 YYREEE (reference sequence). With 3 bases clipped from V and 6 bases from J, the junction kept 10 bases outside the gene matches. CDR3 region: CASSWGAGGPREQYF. The CDR3 DNA reads TGTGCCAGCAGCTGGGGGGCGGGAGGGCCTCGCGAGCAGTACTTC.

This clone has only one observation. The chain recombines TRBV7-9 with TRBJ2-3; 10 bases are a match to TRBD1. CDR1 and CDR2 from the germline V gene are SEHNR and FQNEAQ (reference sequence). The V gene end was trimmed by 5 bases and the J gene end by 5 bases; junction bases not matched to a gene: 7. The CDR3 covers 15 residues. The CDR3, as DNA: TGTGCCAGCAGCACGCGACAGGGGGCCCGAGATACGCAGTATTTT. It encodes CASSTRQGARDTQYF.

This sequence joins TRBV14 and TRBJ2-7; 12 bases match TRBD2. The CDR3 is 15 amino acids. V lost 5 bases, J lost 3 bases, and 5 bases stayed unmatched. From germline, CDR1 is SGHDN and CDR2 FVKESK. The CDR3: CASSSRGLAGYEQYF. CDR3 DNA sequence: TGTGCCAGCAGCTCTCGGGGACTAGCGGGCTACGAGCAGTACTTC.

The rearrangement joins TRBV24-1 to TRBJ2-1, with 8 bases that match TRBD1. This CDR3 comprises 17 residues. Germline V gene lookup returns CDR1 KGHDR and CDR2 SFDVKD. V lost 4 bases and J lost 0; bases outside the gene matches: 7. The CDR3 here is CATSEARGTGSYNEQFF. The CDR3 coding sequence is TGTGCCACCAGTGAGGCCCGCGGGACAGGCTCCTACAATGAGCAGTTCTTC.

This clone is a singleton in its sample. The CDR3 loop is CASSQDRNQPQHF. The CDR3 DNA sequence: TGTGCCAGCAGCCAGGACAGAAATCAGCCCCAGCATTTT. This sequence joins TRBV11-3 and TRBJ1-5; D might be TRBD1 (6 bases). The CDR3 consists of 13 residues. With 5 bases removed from V and 4 bases from J, the gap between germline ends came to 9 bases. Germline loops: CDR1 SGHNT, CDR2 YENEEA.

This chain joins TRBV7-9 and TRBJ2-1; no clear D gene. Germline assignment: CDR1 SEHNR and CDR2 FQNEAQ (reference sequence). This CDR3 is 18 amino acids long. Deletions cut 1 base from V and 6 bases from J, with 22 bases between. The CDR3 DNA follows: TGTGCCAGCAGCTTAGGCCCGATCGCGGATTATTCAATCAATGAGCAGTTCTTC. Protein product: CASSLGPIADYSINEQFF. Filled out from reference TRBV7-9 and TRBJ2-1, the complete variable domain reads DTGVSQNPRHKITKRGQNVTFRCDPISEHNRLYWYRQTLGQGPEFLTYFQNEAQLEKSRLLSDRFSAERPKGSFSTLEIQRTEQGDSAMYLCASSLGPIADYSINEQFFGPGTRLTVL.

The rearrangement joins TRBV7-2 to TRBJ2-2; 8 bases are shared with TRBD1. V gave up 6 bases and J gave up 0 bases; unmatched junction bases: 15. Germline V gene data show CDR1 as SGHTA and CDR2 as FQGNSA. The CDR3 runs to 19 residues. CDR3 DNA sequence: TGTGCCAGCAGTCCCCGGACAGGGCCCCTTTTCTCGAACACCGGGGAGCTGTTTTTT. Amino acid sequence: CASSPRTGPLFSNTGELFF.

The CDR3 here is CASSYFREGGEQYF. The CDR3 region has the DNA TGTGCCAGCAGTTACTTCCGGGAGGGCGGTGAGCAGTACTTC. J is TRBJ2-7 and V is TRBV6-6, with 8 nucleotides matching TRBD2. This CDR3 contains 14 residues. Germline CDR1 is MNHNY and CDR2 is SVGAGI (reference sequence). The junction had 6 bases not matched to a gene; V was cut back by 1 base and J by 7 bases.